This is a list of T cell receptor beta chains from one sample in a study of CD8 T cells in ankylosing spondylitis. TCRdb re-analysed the 5' RACE reads in MiXCR, keeping a single row per CDR3 protein. This table holds over 600,000 distinct CDR3 sequences, around 17% found once. Sequenced material: blood, either unsorted or a sorted T cell fraction (not recorded which). These receptor sequences come from a male donor with ankylosing spondylitis. Each CDR3 is given with its conserved first and last residue. A D gene is named only where the DNA matches it firmly. Size is stated for part of the rows, as once, few or many counts, or as a class when the clone is expanded.

few	TRBV20-1	TRBJ2-1	.	CSAPGTHNEQFF	TGCAGTGCCCCAGGGACCCACAATGAGCAGTTCTTC
many	TRBV7-2	TRBJ1-3	TRBD1	CASSLGTGRSGNTIYF	TGTGCCAGCAGCTTAGGGACAGGGCGATCTGGAAACACCATATATTTT
few	TRBV5-1	TRBJ2-2	.	CASSWTKSYTGELFF	TGCGCCAGCAGCTGGACCAAGTCATACACCGGGGAGCTGTTTTTT
.	TRBV5-1	TRBJ2-7	TRBD1	CASSYEKGAGEQYF	TGCGCCAGCAGCTACGAAAAGGGGGCAGGGGAGCAGTACTTC
many	TRBV4-1	TRBJ2-1	TRBD2	CASSPKGIAGVGYNEQFF	TGCGCCAGCAGCCCCAAGGGTATAGCGGGAGTGGGATACAATGAGCAGTTCTTC
few	TRBV6-2/TRBV6-3	TRBJ2-7	TRBD2	CASSTGTSLTPYEQYF	TGTGCCAGCAGTACCGGGACTAGCCTAACCCCCTACGAGCAGTACTTC
.	TRBV5-5	TRBJ1-2	.	CASSLSYYGYTF	TGTGCCAGCAGCCTCAGCTACTATGGCTACACCTTC
.	TRBV15	TRBJ2-7	.	CATSRVVGFYEQYF	TGTGCCACCAGCAGAGTGGTCGGTTTTTACGAGCAGTACTTC
few	TRBV5-1	TRBJ1-2	TRBD1	CASSVQGDYGYTF	TGCGCCAGCAGCGTACAGGGGGACTATGGCTACACCTTC
.	TRBV6-5	TRBJ2-1	TRBD2	CASSYGGGQTYNEQFF	TGTGCCAGCAGTTACGGCGGGGGGCAGACTTACAATGAGCAGTTCTTC
many	TRBV11-1	TRBJ2-1	.	CASSDAAENNEQFF	TGTGCCAGCAGCGATGCCGCGGAAAATAATGAGCAGTTCTTC
.	TRBV12-3/TRBV12-4	TRBJ1-3	.	CASSSTTNSGNTIYF	TGTGCCAGCAGTTCGACTACCAACTCTGGAAACACCATATATTTT
.	TRBV15	TRBJ2-3	.	CATSRDWVQSTDTQYF	TGTGCCACCAGCAGAGATTGGGTACAGTCGACAGATACGCAGTATTTT
few	TRBV3-1	TRBJ2-3	TRBD2	CASSPGLQTMNTQYF	TGTGCCAGCAGCCCGGGACTACAAACCATGAATACGCAGTATTTT
many	TRBV4-2	TRBJ2-2	.	CASSRRTDTGELFF	TGTGCCAGCAGCCGCCGGACAGACACCGGGGAGCTGTTTTTT
few	TRBV12-3/TRBV12-4	TRBJ2-2	.	CASRTGTPNTGELFF	TGTGCCAGCAGAACCGGGACACCGAACACCGGGGAGCTGTTTTTT
few	TRBV28	TRBJ2-1	.	CASSLRPPAGKSFF	TGTGCCAGCAGTTTAAGGCCCCCGGCAGGGAAGTCGTTCTTC
.	TRBV29-1	TRBJ2-1	.	CSVLWSYSYNEQFF	TGCAGCGTTCTTTGGTCCTACTCCTACAATGAGCAGTTCTTC
few	TRBV2	TRBJ1-1	TRBD1	CAGRYRGMNTEAFF	TGTGCCGGTAGATACAGGGGGATGAACACTGAAGCTTTCTTT
few	TRBV12-3/TRBV12-4	TRBJ1-5	.	CASSQGKGNQPQHF	TGTGCCAGCAGCCAGGGGAAGGGCAATCAGCCCCAGCATTTT
few	TRBV12-3/TRBV12-4	TRBJ2-7	.	CASSPTSSNRYEQYF	TGTGCCAGCAGTCCCACTAGCTCGAATCGCTACGAGCAGTACTTC
.	TRBV18	TRBJ2-1	.	CASSLLSGISYNEQFF	TGTGCCAGCTCACTACTTTCGGGAATCTCCTACAATGAGCAGTTCTTC
.	TRBV5-8	TRBJ2-1	TRBD2	CASSLGLAQPYNEQFF	TGTGCCAGCAGCTTGGGACTAGCCCAACCTTACAATGAGCAGTTCTTC
few	TRBV5-1	TRBJ2-7	TRBD2	CASSLELAGLSYEQYF	TGCGCCAGCAGCTTGGAACTAGCGGGGCTCTCCTACGAGCAGTACTTC
.	TRBV19	TRBJ2-1	.	CASSIGARSYNEQFF	TGTGCCAGTAGTATAGGGGCGAGGAGCTACAATGAGCAGTTCTTC
.	TRBV28	TRBJ1-2	.	CASSLRTLNYGYTF	TGTGCCAGCAGTTTACGGACCCTTAACTATGGCTACACCTTC
.	TRBV5-4	TRBJ2-1	TRBD2	CASSWMVLAGDSEQFF	TGTGCCAGCAGCTGGATGGTGCTAGCGGGGGATAGTGAGCAGTTCTTC
.	TRBV12-3/TRBV12-4	TRBJ1-5	.	CASSQNPGGGQPQHF	TGTGCCAGCAGCCAGAACCCGGGGGGAGGGCAGCCCCAGCATTTT
.	TRBV10-3	TRBJ2-1	.	CAIRRGGLLRAPYNEQFF	TGTGCCATCAGAAGGGGGGGGTTGCTCCGCGCCCCCTACAATGAGCAGTTCTTC
.	TRBV20-1	TRBJ2-5	TRBD2	CSARAGASGREYQETQYF	TGCAGTGCTAGAGCCGGGGCTAGCGGGAGGGAGTACCAAGAGACCCAGTACTTC
few	TRBV5-1	TRBJ2-2	.	CASSLISQAYRTGELFF	TGCGCCAGCAGCCTTATTTCCCAAGCCTATCGGACCGGGGAGCTGTTTTTT